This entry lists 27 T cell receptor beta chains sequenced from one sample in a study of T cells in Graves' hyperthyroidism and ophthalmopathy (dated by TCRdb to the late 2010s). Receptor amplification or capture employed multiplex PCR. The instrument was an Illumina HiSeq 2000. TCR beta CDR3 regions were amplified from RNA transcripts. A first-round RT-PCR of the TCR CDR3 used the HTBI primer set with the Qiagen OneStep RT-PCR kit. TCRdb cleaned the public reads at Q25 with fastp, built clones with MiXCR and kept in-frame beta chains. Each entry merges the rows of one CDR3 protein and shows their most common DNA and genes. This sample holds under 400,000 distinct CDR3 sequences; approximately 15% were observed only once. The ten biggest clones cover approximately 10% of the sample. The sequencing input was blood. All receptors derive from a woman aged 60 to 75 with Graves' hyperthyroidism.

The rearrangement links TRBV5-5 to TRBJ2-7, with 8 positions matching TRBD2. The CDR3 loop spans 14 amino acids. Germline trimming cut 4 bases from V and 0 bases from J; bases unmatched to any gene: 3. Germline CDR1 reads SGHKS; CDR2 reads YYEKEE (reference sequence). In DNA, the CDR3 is TGTGCCAGCAGCATCCTAGCGGGCTCCTACGAGCAGTACTTC. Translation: CASSILAGSYEQYF.

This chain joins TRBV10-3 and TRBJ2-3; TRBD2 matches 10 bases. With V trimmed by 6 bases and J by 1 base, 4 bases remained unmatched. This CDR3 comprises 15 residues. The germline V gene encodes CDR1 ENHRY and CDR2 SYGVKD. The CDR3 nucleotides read TGTGCCATCAGGGCCGGGACTAGCGGCACAGATACGCAGTATTTT. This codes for CAIRAGTSGTDTQYF.

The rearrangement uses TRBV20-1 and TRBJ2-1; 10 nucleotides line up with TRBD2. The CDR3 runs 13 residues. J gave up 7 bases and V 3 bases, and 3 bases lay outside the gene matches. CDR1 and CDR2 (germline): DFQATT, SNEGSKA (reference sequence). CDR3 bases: TGCAGTGCTAGTAGCGGGAGGTCTAATGAGCAGTTCTTC. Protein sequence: CSASSGRSNEQFF.

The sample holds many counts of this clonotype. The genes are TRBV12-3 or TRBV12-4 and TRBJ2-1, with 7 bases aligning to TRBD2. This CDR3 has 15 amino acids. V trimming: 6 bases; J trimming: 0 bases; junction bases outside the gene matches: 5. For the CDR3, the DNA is TGTGCCAGCAGCCTAGTAGCGGGCTCCTACAATGAGCAGTTCTTC. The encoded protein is CASSLVAGSYNEQFF.

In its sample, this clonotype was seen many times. CDR3 region: CASSPDSGRLGEQYF. CDR3 coding DNA: TGCGCCAGCAGCCCGGATAGCGGGAGGCTGGGCGAGCAGTACTTC. This chain joins TRBV5-1 and TRBJ2-7, with 10 bases that match TRBD2. V dropped 4 bases and J dropped 6; count of bases not matched to a gene: 10. CDR3 size: 15 residues. Germline lookup yields CDR1 SGHRS and CDR2 YFSETQ.

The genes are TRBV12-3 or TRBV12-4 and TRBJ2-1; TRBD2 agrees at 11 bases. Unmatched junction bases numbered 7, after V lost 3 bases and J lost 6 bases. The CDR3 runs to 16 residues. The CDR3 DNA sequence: TGTGCCAGCAGTTTTCGCGGGACTAGCGGTAGCAATGAGCAGTTCTTC. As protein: CASSFRGTSGSNEQFF.

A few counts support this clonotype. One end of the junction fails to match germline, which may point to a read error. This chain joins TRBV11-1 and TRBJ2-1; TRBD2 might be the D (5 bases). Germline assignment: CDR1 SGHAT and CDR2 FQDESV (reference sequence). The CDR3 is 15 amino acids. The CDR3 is CVSSLAGILYNEQFF. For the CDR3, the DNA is TGTGTCAGCAGCCTAGCCGGGATACTCTACAATGAGCAGTTCTTC.

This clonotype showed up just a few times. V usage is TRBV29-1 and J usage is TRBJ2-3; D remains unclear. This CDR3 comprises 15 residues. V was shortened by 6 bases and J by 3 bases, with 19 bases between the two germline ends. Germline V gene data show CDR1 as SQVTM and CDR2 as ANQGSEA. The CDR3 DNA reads TGCAGCGTCCCCGGTCGACCACAAGGGACAGATACGCAGTATTTT. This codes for CSVPGRPQGTDTQYF.

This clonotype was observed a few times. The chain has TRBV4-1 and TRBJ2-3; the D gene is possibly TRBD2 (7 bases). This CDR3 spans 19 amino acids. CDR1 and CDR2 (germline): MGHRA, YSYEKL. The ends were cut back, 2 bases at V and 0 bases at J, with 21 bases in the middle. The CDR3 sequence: CASSQRTAAGGGSTDTQYF. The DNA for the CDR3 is TGCGCCAGCAGCCAACGGACAGCGGCCGGGGGAGGGAGCACAGATACGCAGTATTTT.

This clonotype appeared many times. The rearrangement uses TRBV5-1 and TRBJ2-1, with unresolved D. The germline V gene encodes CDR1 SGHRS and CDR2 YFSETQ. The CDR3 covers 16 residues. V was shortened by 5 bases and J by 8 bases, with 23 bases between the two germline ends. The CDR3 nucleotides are TGCGCCAGCAGTGCCACCGGACCGCGTATGATCGATGAGCAGTTCTTC. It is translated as CASSATGPRMIDEQFF.

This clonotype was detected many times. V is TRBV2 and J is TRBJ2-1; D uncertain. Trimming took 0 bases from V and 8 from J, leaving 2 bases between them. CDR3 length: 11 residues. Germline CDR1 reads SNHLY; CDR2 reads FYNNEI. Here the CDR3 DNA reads TGTGCCAGCAGTGAAGCGCATGAGCAGTTCTTC. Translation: CASSEAHEQFF.

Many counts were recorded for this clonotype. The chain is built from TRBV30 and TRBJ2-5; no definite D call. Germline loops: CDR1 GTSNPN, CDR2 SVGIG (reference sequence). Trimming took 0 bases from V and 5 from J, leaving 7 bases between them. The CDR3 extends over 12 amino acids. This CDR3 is CAWSVIGETQYF. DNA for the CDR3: TGTGCCTGGAGTGTAATTGGGGAGACCCAGTACTTC.

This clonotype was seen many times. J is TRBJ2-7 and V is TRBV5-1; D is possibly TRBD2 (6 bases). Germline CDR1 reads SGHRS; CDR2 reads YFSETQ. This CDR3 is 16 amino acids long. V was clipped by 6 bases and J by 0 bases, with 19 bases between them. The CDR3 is CASTRESGSSSYEQYF. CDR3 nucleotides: TGCGCCAGCACCCGGGAGTCCGGGAGTAGCTCCTACGAGCAGTACTTC.

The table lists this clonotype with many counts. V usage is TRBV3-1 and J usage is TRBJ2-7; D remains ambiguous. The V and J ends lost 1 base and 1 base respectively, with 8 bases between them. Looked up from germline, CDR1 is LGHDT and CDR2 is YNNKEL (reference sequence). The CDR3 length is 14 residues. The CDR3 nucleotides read TGTGCCAGCAGCCAAGTGTCAGTTTCCTACGAGCAGTACTTC. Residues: CASSQVSVSYEQYF.

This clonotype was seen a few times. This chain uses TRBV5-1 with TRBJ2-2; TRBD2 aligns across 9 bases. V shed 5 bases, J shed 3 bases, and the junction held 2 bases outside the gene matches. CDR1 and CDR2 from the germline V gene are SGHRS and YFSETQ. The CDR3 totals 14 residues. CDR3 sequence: CASRTSGDTGELFF. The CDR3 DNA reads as TGCGCCAGCAGGACTAGCGGAGACACCGGGGAGCTGTTTTTT.

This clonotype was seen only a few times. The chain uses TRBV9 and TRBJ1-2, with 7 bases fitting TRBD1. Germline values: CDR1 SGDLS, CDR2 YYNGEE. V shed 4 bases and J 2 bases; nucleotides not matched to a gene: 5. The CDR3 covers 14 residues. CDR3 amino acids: CASSLSGQNYGYTF. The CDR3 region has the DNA TGTGCCAGCAGCTTATCGGGACAGAACTATGGCTACACCTTC.

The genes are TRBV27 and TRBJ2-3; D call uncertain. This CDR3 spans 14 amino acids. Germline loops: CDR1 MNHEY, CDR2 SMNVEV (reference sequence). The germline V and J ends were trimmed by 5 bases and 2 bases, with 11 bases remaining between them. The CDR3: CASSNRLNTDTQYF. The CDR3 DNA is TGTGCCAGCAGTAATCGACTGAACACAGATACGCAGTATTTT.

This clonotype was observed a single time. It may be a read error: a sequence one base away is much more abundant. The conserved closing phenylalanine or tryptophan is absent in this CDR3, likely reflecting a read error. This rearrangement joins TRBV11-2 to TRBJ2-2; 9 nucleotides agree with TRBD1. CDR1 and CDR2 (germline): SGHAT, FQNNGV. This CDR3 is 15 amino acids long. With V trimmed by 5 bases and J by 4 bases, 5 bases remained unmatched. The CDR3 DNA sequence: TGTGCCAGCAGCGCAGGGACAGGGACCACCGGGGAGCTGTTTTCT. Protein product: CASSAGTGTTGELFS.

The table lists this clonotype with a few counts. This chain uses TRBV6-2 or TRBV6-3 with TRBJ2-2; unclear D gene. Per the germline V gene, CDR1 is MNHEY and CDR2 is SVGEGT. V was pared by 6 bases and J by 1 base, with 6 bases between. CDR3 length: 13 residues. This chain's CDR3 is CASSLWNTGELFF. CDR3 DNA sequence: TGTGCCAGCAGCCTCTGGAACACCGGGGAGCTGTTTTTT.

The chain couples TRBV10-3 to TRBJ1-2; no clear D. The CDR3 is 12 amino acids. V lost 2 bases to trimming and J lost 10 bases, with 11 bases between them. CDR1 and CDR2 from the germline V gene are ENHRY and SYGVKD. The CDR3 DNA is TGTGCCATCAGTGAGGATCTAAGGAACTACACCTTC. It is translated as CAISEDLRNYTF.

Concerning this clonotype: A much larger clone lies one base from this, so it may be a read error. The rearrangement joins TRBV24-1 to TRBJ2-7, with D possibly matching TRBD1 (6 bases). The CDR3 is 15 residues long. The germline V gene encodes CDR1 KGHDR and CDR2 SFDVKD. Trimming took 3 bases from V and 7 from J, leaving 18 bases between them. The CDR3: CATSDPGHGVEEQYF. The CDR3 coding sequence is TGTGCCACCAGTGATCCGGGACATGGTGTTGAAGAGCAGTACTTC.

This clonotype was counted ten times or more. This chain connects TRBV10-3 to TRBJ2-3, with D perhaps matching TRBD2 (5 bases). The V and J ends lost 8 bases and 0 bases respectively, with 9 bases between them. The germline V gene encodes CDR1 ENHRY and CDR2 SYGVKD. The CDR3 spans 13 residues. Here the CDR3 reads CAIRGGSTDTQYF. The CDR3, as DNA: TGTGCCATCCGAGGCGGGAGCACAGATACGCAGTATTTT.

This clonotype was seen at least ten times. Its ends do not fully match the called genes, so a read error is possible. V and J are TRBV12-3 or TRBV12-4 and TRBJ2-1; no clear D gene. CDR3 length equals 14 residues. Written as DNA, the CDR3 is TGTGCCAGCAGTTTATCTGACTCCAACAATGAGCAGTTCTTC. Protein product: CASSLSDSNNEQFF.

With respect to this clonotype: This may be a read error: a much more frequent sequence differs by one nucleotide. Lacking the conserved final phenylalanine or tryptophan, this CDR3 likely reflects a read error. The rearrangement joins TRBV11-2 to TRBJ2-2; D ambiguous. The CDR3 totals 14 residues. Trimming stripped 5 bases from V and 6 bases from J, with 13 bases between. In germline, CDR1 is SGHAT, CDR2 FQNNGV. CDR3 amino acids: CASSPPTASGELFL. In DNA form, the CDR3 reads TGTGCCAGCAGCCCCCCTACGGCTTCCGGGGAGCTGTTTCTT.

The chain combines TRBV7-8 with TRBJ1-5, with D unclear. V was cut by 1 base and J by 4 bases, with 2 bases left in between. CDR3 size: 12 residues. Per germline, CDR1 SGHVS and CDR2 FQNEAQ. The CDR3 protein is CASSLVNQPQHF. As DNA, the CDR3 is TGTGCCAGCAGCTTAGTGAATCAGCCCCAGCATTTT.

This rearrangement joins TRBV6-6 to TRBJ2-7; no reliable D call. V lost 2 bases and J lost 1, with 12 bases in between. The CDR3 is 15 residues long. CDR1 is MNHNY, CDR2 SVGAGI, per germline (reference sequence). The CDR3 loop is CASSYNSASSYEQYF. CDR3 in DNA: TGTGCCAGCAGTTACAATTCCGCCTCATCCTACGAGCAGTACTTC.

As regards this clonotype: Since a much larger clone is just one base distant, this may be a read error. The CDR3 spells CSATTSGRGYEQFF. CDR3 in DNA: TGCAGTGCTACTACTAGCGGGCGAGGCTACGAGCAGTTCTTC. The V gene is TRBV20-1, the J gene TRBJ2-7; 9 bases match TRBD2. The closer fit of TRBJ2-1 to the DNA end suggests the J call may be wrong. The CDR3 is 14 amino acids. Germline V gene sequence: CDR1 DFQATT, CDR2 SNEGSKA (reference sequence).